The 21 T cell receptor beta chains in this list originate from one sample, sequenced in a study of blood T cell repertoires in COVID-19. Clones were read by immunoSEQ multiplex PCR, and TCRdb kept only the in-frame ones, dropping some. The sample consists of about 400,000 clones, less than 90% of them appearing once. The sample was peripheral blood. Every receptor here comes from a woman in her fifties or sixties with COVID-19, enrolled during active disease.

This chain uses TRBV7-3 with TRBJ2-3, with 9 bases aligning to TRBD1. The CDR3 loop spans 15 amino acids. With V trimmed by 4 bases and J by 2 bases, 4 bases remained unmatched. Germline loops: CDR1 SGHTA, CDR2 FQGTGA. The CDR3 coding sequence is TGTGCCAGCAGCTCCGGGACAGGGAACACAGATACGCAGTATTTT. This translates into CASSSGTGNTDTQYF.

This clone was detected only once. In DNA, the CDR3 is TGTGCCTGGAGGAGGACTAGCGGGGGGTCTGGGGCCAACGTCCTGACTTTC. It specifies CAWRRTSGGSGANVLTF. V and J are TRBV30 and TRBJ2-6; 14 bases are shared with TRBD2. The junction had 2 bases not matched to a gene; V was cut back by 3 bases and J by 1 base. Germline values: CDR1 GTSNPN, CDR2 SVGIG (reference sequence). This CDR3 has 17 residues.

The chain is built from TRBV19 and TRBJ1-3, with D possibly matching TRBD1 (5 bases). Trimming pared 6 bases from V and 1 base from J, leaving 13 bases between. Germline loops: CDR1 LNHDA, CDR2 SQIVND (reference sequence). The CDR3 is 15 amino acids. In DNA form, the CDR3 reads TGTGCCAGTAGCGCAGCTCAGGGATCTGGAAACACCATATATTTT. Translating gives CASSAAQGSGNTIYF. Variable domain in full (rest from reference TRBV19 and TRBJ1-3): DGGITQSPKYLFRKEGQNVTLSCEQNLNHDAMYWYRQDPGQGLRLIYYSQIVNDFQKGDIAEGYSVSREKKESFPLTVTSAQKNPTAFYLCASSAAQGSGNTIYFGEGSWLTVV.

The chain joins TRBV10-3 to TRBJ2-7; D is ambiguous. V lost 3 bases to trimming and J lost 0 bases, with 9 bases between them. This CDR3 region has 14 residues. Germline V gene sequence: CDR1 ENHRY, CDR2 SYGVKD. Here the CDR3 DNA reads TGTGCCATCAGTGACCTCGAGAGCTCCTACGAGCAGTACTTC. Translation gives CAISDLESSYEQYF.

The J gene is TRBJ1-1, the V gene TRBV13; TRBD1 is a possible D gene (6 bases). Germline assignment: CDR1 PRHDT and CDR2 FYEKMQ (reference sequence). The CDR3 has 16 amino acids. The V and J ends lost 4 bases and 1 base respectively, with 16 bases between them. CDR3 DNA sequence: TGTGCCAGCAGCTCAGAAGGACAGTCACGGAACACTGAAGCTTTCTTT. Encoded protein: CASSSEGQSRNTEAFF.

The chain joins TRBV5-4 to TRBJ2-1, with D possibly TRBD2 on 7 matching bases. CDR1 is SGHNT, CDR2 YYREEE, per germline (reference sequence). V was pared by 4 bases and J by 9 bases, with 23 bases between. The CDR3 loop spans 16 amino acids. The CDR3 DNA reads TGTGCCAGCAGCCCCGAGGGGGGGCCTAAACGGGGTGAGCAGTTCTTC. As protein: CASSPEGGPKRGEQFF.

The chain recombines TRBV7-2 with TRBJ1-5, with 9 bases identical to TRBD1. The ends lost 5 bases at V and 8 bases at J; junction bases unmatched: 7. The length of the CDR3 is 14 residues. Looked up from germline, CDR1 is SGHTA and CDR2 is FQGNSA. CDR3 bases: TGTGCCAGCAGCCTACAGGGGGCAGGGGAGCCCCAGCATTTT. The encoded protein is CASSLQGAGEPQHF.

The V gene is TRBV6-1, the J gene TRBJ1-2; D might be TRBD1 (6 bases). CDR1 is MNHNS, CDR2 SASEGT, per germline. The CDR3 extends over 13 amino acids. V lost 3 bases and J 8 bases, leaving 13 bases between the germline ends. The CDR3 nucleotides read TGTGCCAGCAGTGACACAGGGCTGGTAGGCTACACCTTC. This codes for CASSDTGLVGYTF.

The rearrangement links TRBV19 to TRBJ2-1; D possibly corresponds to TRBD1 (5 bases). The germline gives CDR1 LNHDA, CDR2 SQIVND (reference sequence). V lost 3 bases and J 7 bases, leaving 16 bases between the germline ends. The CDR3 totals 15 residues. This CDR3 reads CASSILAGFGNEQFF. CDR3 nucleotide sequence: TGTGCCAGTAGTATTCTTGCAGGGTTCGGGAATGAGCAGTTCTTC.

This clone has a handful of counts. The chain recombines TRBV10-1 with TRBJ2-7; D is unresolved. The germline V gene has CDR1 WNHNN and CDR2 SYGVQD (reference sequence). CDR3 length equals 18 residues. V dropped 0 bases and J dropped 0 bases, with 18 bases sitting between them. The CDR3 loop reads CASSESSSSRPSSYEQYF. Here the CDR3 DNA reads TGCGCCAGCAGTGAGTCGAGCTCCTCCCGTCCTAGCTCCTACGAGCAGTACTTC.

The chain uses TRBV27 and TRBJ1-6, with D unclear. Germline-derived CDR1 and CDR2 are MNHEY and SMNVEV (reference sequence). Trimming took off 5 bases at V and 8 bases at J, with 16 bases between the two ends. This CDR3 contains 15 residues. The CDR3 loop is CASSPRASSDSPLHF. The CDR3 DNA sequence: TGTGCCAGCAGTCCGAGGGCCTCGAGCGATTCACCCCTCCACTTT.

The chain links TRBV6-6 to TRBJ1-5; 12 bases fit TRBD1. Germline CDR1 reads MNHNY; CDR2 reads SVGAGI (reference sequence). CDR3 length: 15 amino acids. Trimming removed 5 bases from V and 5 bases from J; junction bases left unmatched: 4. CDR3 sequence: CASSAGQGADQPQHF. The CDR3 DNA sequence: TGTGCCAGCAGTGCGGGACAGGGGGCCGATCAGCCCCAGCATTTT.

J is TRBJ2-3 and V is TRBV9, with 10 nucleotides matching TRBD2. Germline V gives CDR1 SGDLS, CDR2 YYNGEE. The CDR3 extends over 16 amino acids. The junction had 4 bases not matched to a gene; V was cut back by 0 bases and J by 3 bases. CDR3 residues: CASSVVASGGTDTQYF. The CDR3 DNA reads TGTGCCAGCAGCGTAGTGGCTAGCGGGGGAACAGATACGCAGTATTTT. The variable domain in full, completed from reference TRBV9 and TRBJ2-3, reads DSGVTQTPKHLITATGQRVTLRCSPRSGDLSVYWYQQSLDQGLQFLIQYYNGEERAKGNILERFSAQQFPDLHSELNLSSLELGDSALYFCASSVVASGGTDTQYFGPGTRLTVL.

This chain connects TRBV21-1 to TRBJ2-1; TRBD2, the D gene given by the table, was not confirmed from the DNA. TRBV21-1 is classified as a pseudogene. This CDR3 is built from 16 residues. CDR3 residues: CASSTPRAGAYNEQFF. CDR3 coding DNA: TGTGCCAGCAGCACACCTCGGGCGGGGGCCTACAATGAGCAGTTCTTC.

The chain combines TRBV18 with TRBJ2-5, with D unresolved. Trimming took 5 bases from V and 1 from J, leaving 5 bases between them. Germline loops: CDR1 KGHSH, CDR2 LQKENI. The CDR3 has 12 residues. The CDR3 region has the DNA TGTGCCAGCTCATCCCGCCAAGAGACCCAGTACTTC. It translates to CASSSRQETQYF.

The CDR3 loop reads CASSQGGQSAGGLFF. The CDR3 DNA follows: TGCGCCAGCAGCCAGGGGGGACAGAGCGCCGGGGGACTGTTTTTT. This chain joins TRBV4-1 and TRBJ1-4; TRBD1 aligns across 7 bases. Trimming took 3 bases from V and 13 from J; bases not matched to a gene: 14. The germline V gene encodes CDR1 MGHRA and CDR2 YSYEKL. This CDR3 region has 15 residues.

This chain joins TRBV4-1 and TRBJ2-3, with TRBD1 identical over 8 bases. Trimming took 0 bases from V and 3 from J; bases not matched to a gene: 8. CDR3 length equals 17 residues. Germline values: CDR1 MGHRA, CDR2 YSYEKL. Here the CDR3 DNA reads TGCGCCAGCAGCCAAGATCCACCGACAGGGGATACAGATACGCAGTATTTT. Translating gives CASSQDPPTGDTDTQYF.

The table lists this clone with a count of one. In nucleotides, the CDR3 is TGTGCCAGCATGGGGACAAGAGGTACTGAAGCTTTCTTT. Translated: CASMGTRGTEAFF. V usage is TRBV7-2 and J usage is TRBJ1-1, with D possibly matching TRBD1 (6 bases). CDR1 SGHTA and CDR2 FQGNSA come from the germline V gene. The CDR3 is made up of 13 amino acids. Trimming removed 7 bases at V and 5 bases at J, with 14 bases between.

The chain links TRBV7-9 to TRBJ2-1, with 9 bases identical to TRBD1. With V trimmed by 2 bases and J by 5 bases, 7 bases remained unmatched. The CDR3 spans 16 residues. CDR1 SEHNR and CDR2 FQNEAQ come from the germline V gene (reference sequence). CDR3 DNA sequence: TGTGCCAGCAGCTTAATGGGACAGGGTCTGAACAATGAGCAGTTCTTC. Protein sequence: CASSLMGQGLNNEQFF.

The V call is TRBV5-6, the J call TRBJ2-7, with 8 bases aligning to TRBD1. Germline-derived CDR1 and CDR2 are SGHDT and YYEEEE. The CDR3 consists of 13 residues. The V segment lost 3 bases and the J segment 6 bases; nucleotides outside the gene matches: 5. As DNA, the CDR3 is TGTGCCAGCAGCTCCGGGACAGGCCGCGAGCAGTACTTC. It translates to CASSSGTGREQYF.

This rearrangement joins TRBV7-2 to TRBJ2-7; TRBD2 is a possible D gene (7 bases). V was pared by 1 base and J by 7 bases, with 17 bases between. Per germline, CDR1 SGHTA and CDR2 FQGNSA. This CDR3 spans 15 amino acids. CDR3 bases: TGTGCCAGCAGCTTAGAAGGTTCCGGGGGGCGGGAGCAGTACTTC. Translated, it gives CASSLEGSGGREQYF.